This T cell receptor beta chain was identified in a study of control samples from healthy donors and cancer patients. Germline values: CDR1 MDHEN, CDR2 SYDVKM. This CDR3 has 14 amino acids. The V and J ends lost 5 bases and 5 bases respectively, with 15 bases between them. This table comes from immunoSEQ multiplex PCR, and its TCRdb copy is limited to in-frame clones, with some not included. The profile shows about 130,000 clones, nearly 90% of them singletons. V gene TRBV28 combines with J gene TRBJ1-2, with D possibly being TRBD1 (5 bases). This TCR was recovered from a man between 50 and 59 years old in good health. Sequencing was performed on blood. In DNA form, the CDR3 reads TGTGCCAGCAGTCGCTTAGGGACGGAATATGGCTACACCTTC. Amino acid sequence: CASSRLGTEYGYTF.